This T cell receptor beta chain is drawn from a study of regulatory T cells in long-lasting Graves disease. Notes on the study in general: Patients whose Graves' disease persisted exhibited lower TCR diversity than those newly diagnosed.

Time point given: newly diagnosed GD, antithyroid drugs for less than 3 months. There was RNA extracted from PBMCs, and the TCR library was made from it. On this clonotype: The antigen remains unidentified.

Germline-derived CDR1 and CDR2 are LGHDT and YNNKEL (reference sequence). V lost 0 bases, J lost 1 base, and 13 bases lay in between. This CDR3 is 16 amino acids long. Arm-PCR with iRepertoire HTBI primers amplified the CDR3 regions for these TCR beta libraries. TCRdb reprocessed the multiplex PCR reads via MiXCR and lists one record per CDR3 protein. Among 500,000 or so distinct CDR3 sequences listed, 12% to 15% were seen once. These data also featured in a second study, about T cells in Graves' hyperthyroidism and ophthalmopathy. That paper notes: Criteria for exclusion of patients were uncontrolled infection, other autoimmune disease, pregnancy or lactation. Most clonotypes expanded in thyroid above 0.001 were likewise present in blood. Ophthalmopathy onset followed model prediction by a median approximately seven months.

The sequence derives from a woman aged 50 to 65 with Graves disease. This material consisted of peripheral blood mononuclear cells (PBMCs), taken at new diagnosis, from a patient treated with antithyroid drugs. The V gene is TRBV3-1, the J gene TRBJ2-7, with unresolved D. The CDR3 loop is CASSQETLPISYEQYF. The CDR3 coding sequence is TGTGCCAGCAGCCAAGAAACGCTACCTATATCCTACGAGCAGTACTTC.